The clone carrying this TCR beta chain has more than one count but fewer than ten. This sample is part of a study of T cell changes during pregnancy in multiple sclerosis. This table comes from immunoSEQ multiplex PCR, and its TCRdb copy is limited to in-frame clones, with some not included. This sample has 75,000 to 100,000 clones, with roughly 92% found just once. The CDR3 contains 13 residues. The germline V gene has CDR1 MGHDK and CDR2 SYGVNS. Trimming stripped 8 bases from V and 2 bases from J, with 10 bases between. The sample here was peripheral blood, taken after pregnancy. This TCR derives from a female donor with multiple sclerosis, enrolled in a pregnancy study. The chain joins TRBV25-1 to TRBJ1-3; no definite D call. The CDR3 region has the DNA TGTGCCAGCGGTCAGGCTGCTGGAAACACCATATATTTT. Its translation is CASGQAAGNTIYF.